Listed below are T cell receptor beta chains from one sample, sequenced in a study of OX40 agonist ivuxolimab in advanced cancers. Assay: immunoSEQ multiplex PCR; the TCRdb copy retains only in-frame clones and omits some. The data hold approximately 32,000 clones, with 89% observed a single time. Sequences were derived from CD4+ or CD8+ T cells sorted from blood, sampled in a trial of the OX40 agonist ivuxolimab. The receptors come from an adult with an advanced solid tumor such as melanoma, head and neck, liver or kidney cancer. Each CDR3 is given with its conserved first and last residue. A D gene is named only where the DNA matches it firmly.

d_gene,v_gene,j_gene,CDR3aa
.,TRBV6-5,TRBJ1-4,CASRLTRQQFEKLFF
.,TRBV7-2,TRBJ1-1,CASSRQSGDTEAFF
TRBD2,TRBV5-1,TRBJ2-2,CASSQTSGFTGELFF
TRBD2,TRBV7-9,TRBJ2-2,CASSWREGRDTGELFF
.,TRBV11-3,TRBJ1-1,CASSLHRNTEAFF
TRBD2,TRBV5-5,TRBJ2-1,CASSLKLAGVVGSYNEQFF
.,TRBV7-2,TRBJ1-5,CASSLVRGNLQPQHF
.,TRBV5-4,TRBJ2-1,CASSERTRGYNEQFF
.,TRBV7-7,TRBJ1-1,CASSFLKMNTEAFF
TRBD2,TRBV27,TRBJ2-5,CASSPLAGGFQETQYF
.,TRBV7-2,TRBJ2-1,CASSVSNEQFF
TRBD1,TRBV27,TRBJ1-5,CASSLMRQGMPQPQHF
TRBD1,TRBV30,TRBJ2-7,CAWSGTGGIEQYF
.,TRBV7-2,TRBJ2-1,CASSFPGIEQFF
TRBD1,TRBV2,TRBJ2-5,CASSETGGETQYF
.,TRBV7-6,TRBJ1-2,CASSPLFAGGRNYGYTF
.,TRBV19,TRBJ1-1,CASSIDSDMNEAFF
.,TRBV7-2,TRBJ1-1,CASSLAATQNTEAFF